Detailed here is one T cell receptor beta chain. Participants' reported clinical history set cohort assignment. Germline values: CDR1 MNHEY, CDR2 SVGAGI. The CDR3 length is 14 residues. V gave up 2 bases and J gave up 5 bases; unmatched junction bases: 3. The assay was immunoSEQ multiplex PCR, and TCRdb's table has in-frame clones only and misses some. This sample carries 200,000 to 250,000 clones, around 89% of them seen once, and the ten largest clones take more than 2.5%. The source of the sample is a study of blood T cell repertoires in COVID-19. Study-wide background: In each case, the material was cDNA or gDNA derived from T cells, B-cell-depleted T cells, or PBMCs.

The receptor was derived from a woman younger than 45 who had recovered from COVID-19. The J gene is TRBJ2-1, the V gene TRBV6-5, with TRBD2 matching over 7 bases. The sample was PBMCs or T cells enriched from blood (not recorded which). Here the CDR3 reads CASSYGAGDNEQFF. CDR3 nucleotide sequence: TGTGCCAGCAGTTACGGGGCGGGAGACAATGAGCAGTTCTTC.